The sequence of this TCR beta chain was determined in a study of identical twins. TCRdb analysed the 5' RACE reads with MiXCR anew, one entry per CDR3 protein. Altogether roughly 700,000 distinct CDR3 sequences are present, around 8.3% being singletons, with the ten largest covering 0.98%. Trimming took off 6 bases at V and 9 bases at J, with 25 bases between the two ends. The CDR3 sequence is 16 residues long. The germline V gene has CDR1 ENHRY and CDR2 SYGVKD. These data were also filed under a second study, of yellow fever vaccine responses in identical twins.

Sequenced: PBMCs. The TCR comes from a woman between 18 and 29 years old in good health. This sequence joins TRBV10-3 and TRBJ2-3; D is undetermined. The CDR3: CAIRLSTAEGLQTQYF. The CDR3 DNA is TGTGCCATCAGGCTAAGTACCGCAGAAGGGCTTCAAACGCAGTATTTT.